This TCR beta chain was retrieved from a study of shared clonotypes between healthy human individuals. Some clones are missing from TCRdb's copy, which holds only in-frame ones; the method was immunoSEQ multiplex PCR. The table has 2 million to 3 million clones, roughly 92% seen once; the top ten hold around 0.14%. This receptor was taken from a man younger than 35 in good health. The sample comprised naive CD4+ T cells sorted from blood. Stated subset: CD45RA+ positively selected.

The CDR3 region has the DNA TGCGCCAGCAGCTTCAAGGAGGGAAAACTGTTTTTT. Translation gives CASSFKEGKLFF. This chain connects TRBV5-1 to TRBJ1-4; D is unclear. The germline CDR1 and CDR2 sequences are SGHRS and YFSETQ. Deletions cut 2 bases from V and 10 bases from J, with 9 bases between. The CDR3 is 12 residues long. Looking up the rest from reference TRBV5-1 and TRBJ1-4 gives the full variable domain: KAGVTQTPRYLIKTRGQQVTLSCSPISGHRSVSWYQQTPGQGLQFLFEYFSETQRNKGNFPGRFSGRQFSNSRSEMNVSTLELGDSALYLCASSFKEGKLFFGSGTQLSVL.